The clone carrying this T cell receptor (beta chain) was recorded a few times. A second PCR, run for roughly 7 to 11 cycles, used a sample-barcoded 5' primer plus a J-beta primer mix. Each cDNA was tagged by a template-switch adaptor containing 12 random nucleotides. TCRdb re-derived calls from the 5' RACE reads in MiXCR, one entry per CDR3 protein. In the table there are hundreds of thousands of distinct CDR3 sequences, under 65% of which are singletons. This sample was included in a study of blood T cells in healthy people across ages. V dropped 1 base and J dropped 5; count of bases not matched to a gene: 2. The length of the CDR3 is 13 residues. The germline gives CDR1 SQVTM, CDR2 ANQGSEA. Caucasian, healthy and from Russia, the donors were aged between 6 and 90.

The genes are TRBV29-1 and TRBJ2-4; 7 nucleotides line up with TRBD2. This clonotype was sampled from a man aged 60 to 75 in good health. Sequencing used blood. DNA for the CDR3: TGCAGCGTTGAAGGTGGGGGGGAAAACATTCAGTACTTC. Residues: CSVEGGGENIQYF.